The 22 T cell receptor beta chains reported below all come from one sample, sequenced in a study of T cell responses to AZD1222 COVID-19 vaccine. TCRdb keeps only in-frame clones here, not all; method: immunoSEQ multiplex PCR. Among roughly 110,000 clones listed, around 89% were seen once. The sample consisted of peripheral blood, taken on day 0 of AZD1222 vaccination. The source is an adult in good health.

The chain has TRBV7-2 and TRBJ2-7, with 10 bases that match TRBD1. CDR3 length: 15 amino acids. CDR1 is SGHTA, CDR2 FQGNSA, per germline. The V and J ends lost 1 base and 7 bases, in that order; junction bases with no gene match: 7. In nucleotides, the CDR3 is TGTGCCAGCAGCTTAGTTGCCCAGGGACAGGGGGAGCAGTACTTC. Translating gives CASSLVAQGQGEQYF.

This chain uses TRBV28 with TRBJ1-1; D is ambiguous. CDR1 and CDR2 (germline): MDHEN, SYDVKM. CDR3 length equals 14 residues. V was shortened by 6 bases and J by 2 bases, with 13 bases between the two germline ends. The CDR3 DNA reads TGTGCCAGCAGCCCCCAGCTTGGAAACACTGAAGCTTTCTTT. This encodes CASSPQLGNTEAFF.

The chain uses TRBV28 and TRBJ2-1, with D uncertain. Between the trimmed V and J ends, which lost 3 bases and 7 bases, there was a span of 16 bases. The CDR3 contains 15 residues. Looked up from germline, CDR1 is MDHEN and CDR2 is SYDVKM. DNA of the CDR3: TGTGCCAGCAGTTTTCGGCATGAGAGGCTAAATGAGCAGTTCTTC. Translation gives CASSFRHERLNEQFF.

V usage is TRBV5-1 and J usage is TRBJ1-5, with 8 bases matching TRBD1. J lost 5 bases, V lost 3 bases, and 7 bases had no gene match. Germline V gene data show CDR1 as SGHRS and CDR2 as YFSETQ. The CDR3 contains 15 residues. In DNA form, the CDR3 reads TGCGCCAGCAGCTCCGGGACAGGAGCGGATCAGCCCCAGCATTTT. Amino acids: CASSSGTGADQPQHF.

The rearrangement links TRBV6-5 to TRBJ2-7; tentatively, D is TRBD1 or TRBD2 (5 bases each). Germline-derived CDR1 and CDR2 are MNHEY and SVGAGI. With 3 bases removed from V and 4 bases from J, the gap between germline ends came to 13 bases. CDR3 size: 14 residues. The CDR3 DNA sequence: TGTGCCAGCAGTTATGCAGGGCAGCGGTACGAGCAGTACTTC. Translated, it gives CASSYAGQRYEQYF.

This clone was detected only a few times. V is TRBV19 and J is TRBJ1-5; 8 bases match TRBD1. This CDR3 has 17 amino acids. V shed 1 base and J 5 bases; nucleotides not matched to a gene: 10. Per the germline V gene, CDR1 is LNHDA and CDR2 is SQIVND (reference sequence). This chain's CDR3 is CASSIVTRGRLDQPQHF. CDR3 in DNA: TGTGCCAGTAGTATAGTTACCAGGGGGCGCCTCGATCAGCCCCAGCATTTT. Full variable domain (rest looked up from reference TRBV19 and TRBJ1-5): DGGITQSPKYLFRKEGQNVTLSCEQNLNHDAMYWYRQDPGQGLRLIYYSQIVNDFQKGDIAEGYSVSREKKESFPLTVTSAQKNPTAFYLCASSIVTRGRLDQPQHFGDGTRLSIL.

This clone was observed at least ten times. V and J are TRBV19 and TRBJ1-5; D might be TRBD1 (5 bases). CDR1 and CDR2 (germline): LNHDA, SQIVND (reference sequence). CDR3 size: 15 residues. V shed 6 bases and J shed 6 bases, with 18 bases lying between them. The DNA for the CDR3 is TGTGCCAGTAGCCCAGGGCCCGGGGTGAGTCAGCCCCAGCATTTT. This encodes CASSPGPGVSQPQHF. Full variable domain (remainder filled in from reference TRBV19 and TRBJ1-5): DGGITQSPKYLFRKEGQNVTLSCEQNLNHDAMYWYRQDPGQGLRLIYYSQIVNDFQKGDIAEGYSVSREKKESFPLTVTSAQKNPTAFYLCASSPGPGVSQPQHFGDGTRLSIL.

The chain employs TRBV27 and TRBJ1-2; tentatively, D is TRBD1 (6 bases). Trimming stripped 5 bases from V and 4 bases from J, with 17 bases between. Per the germline V gene, CDR1 is MNHEY and CDR2 is SMNVEV (reference sequence). The CDR3 spans 15 residues. For the CDR3, the DNA is TGTGCCAGCAGTATTACAGGGACCCGTGGCTATGGCTACACCTTC. It codes for CASSITGTRGYGYTF.

The chain combines TRBV6-5 with TRBJ1-1; 8 nucleotides line up with TRBD1. CDR1 and CDR2 from the germline V gene are MNHEY and SVGAGI. V lost 6 bases and J lost 2; bases outside the gene matches: 8. This CDR3 spans 15 amino acids. In nucleotides, the CDR3 is TGTGCCAGCAGCCTCAACAGGGGGGGAAACACTGAAGCTTTCTTT. Its translation: CASSLNRGGNTEAFF.

The chain is built from TRBV14 and TRBJ1-1; perhaps TRBD1 as D (5 bases). Germline CDR1 and CDR2: SGHDN and FVKESK. This CDR3 is 13 amino acids long. Trimming took 4 bases from V and 6 from J, leaving 12 bases between them. CDR3 protein: CASSPQGGSEAFF. CDR3 DNA: TGTGCCAGCAGCCCTCAGGGAGGGTCTGAAGCTTTCTTT.

V gene TRBV9 combines with J gene TRBJ2-7; no clear D gene. CDR3 length: 15 amino acids. V lost 3 bases and J 7 bases, leaving 20 bases between the germline ends. CDR1 is SGDLS and CDR2 is YYNGEE in the germline V gene. This CDR3 is CASSASGQSVREQYF. The DNA for the CDR3 is TGTGCCAGCAGCGCCTCGGGCCAATCAGTTAGAGAGCAGTACTTC.

This clone was seen a handful of times. This rearrangement joins TRBV28 to TRBJ2-7, with 10 bases identical to TRBD2. The V gene's germline CDR1 is MDHEN and CDR2 SYDVKM. J gave up 2 bases and V 5 bases, and 3 bases lay outside the gene matches. The CDR3 length is 14 residues. The DNA of the CDR3 is TGTGCCAGCAGTCCAGCGGGAGGGGCCTACGAGCAGTACTTC. Its translation is CASSPAGGAYEQYF.

The V and J genes are TRBV12-5 and TRBJ1-2, with D unresolved. This CDR3 is 14 amino acids long. CDR1 and CDR2 from the germline V gene are LGHNT and FRNRAP. V shed 8 bases and J shed 0 bases, with 13 bases lying between them. In nucleotides, the CDR3 is TGTGCTAGTTCTAGGCCTCCCGCTAACTATGGCTACACCTTC. This sequence encodes CASSRPPANYGYTF.

The genes are TRBV28 and TRBJ1-1, with a weak D call TRBD1 (5 bases). V lost 4 bases and J 6 bases, leaving 9 bases between the germline ends. Per the germline V gene, CDR1 is MDHEN and CDR2 is SYDVKM. This CDR3 spans 12 amino acids. The CDR3, as DNA: TGTGCCAGCAGTTCCCGCAGGGCTGAAGCTTTCTTT. Amino acids: CASSSRRAEAFF.

V gene TRBV12-3 or TRBV12-4 combines with J gene TRBJ2-7; D tentatively reads TRBD1 or TRBD2 (5 bases each). The CDR3 is 13 residues long. The ends were cut back, 6 bases at V and 6 bases at J, with 15 bases in the middle. CDR3 residues: CASRGRQAGEQYF. DNA of the CDR3: TGTGCCAGCAGGGGACGACAAGCCGGCGAGCAGTACTTC.

The chain is built from TRBV7-3 and TRBJ2-7, with 7 nucleotides matching TRBD2. Germline V gene data show CDR1 as SGHTA and CDR2 as FQGTGA. The CDR3 length is 14 residues. J was trimmed by 4 bases and V by 0 bases; bases with no gene match: 3. CDR3 protein: CASSLTAGGYEQYF. The CDR3 region has the DNA TGTGCCAGCAGCTTAACGGCCGGGGGGTACGAGCAGTACTTC.

The chain couples TRBV6-5 to TRBJ2-7; TRBD1 is a possible D gene (6 bases). The V and J ends lost 7 bases and 2 bases respectively, with 12 bases between them. Germline loops: CDR1 MNHEY, CDR2 SVGAGI. This CDR3 spans 13 amino acids. CDR3 loop: CASINRVTYEQYF. In DNA form, the CDR3 reads TGTGCCAGCATCAACAGGGTTACCTACGAGCAGTACTTC.

This clone was found once. The V and J genes are TRBV9 and TRBJ2-2, with 10 bases fitting TRBD2. Germline V gives CDR1 SGDLS, CDR2 YYNGEE. The junction had 3 bases not matched to a gene; V was cut back by 0 bases and J by 4 bases. The length of the CDR3 is 16 residues. CDR3 region: CASSVEAGGPTGELFF. The CDR3 DNA sequence: TGTGCCAGCAGCGTAGAAGCGGGAGGGCCCACCGGGGAGCTGTTTTTT.

The chain employs TRBV9 and TRBJ2-7; 9 bases align to TRBD2. Germline V CDR1 and CDR2: SGDLS, YYNGEE. This CDR3 has 14 residues. Trimming at V came to 3 bases and at J to 3 bases, leaving 4 bases not matched to a gene. The CDR3 nucleotides are TGTGCCAGCAGCGCCCGACTAGCGGACTACGAGCAGTACTTC. Amino acids: CASSARLADYEQYF.

The chain joins TRBV7-2 to TRBJ2-7; perhaps TRBD2 as D (6 bases). This CDR3 has 14 amino acids. From germline, CDR1 is SGHTA and CDR2 FQGNSA. V gave up 2 bases and J gave up 3 bases, with 11 bases separating them. This CDR3 is CASSLYGSGYEQYF. In DNA form, the CDR3 reads TGTGCCAGCAGCTTATACGGGAGTGGCTACGAGCAGTACTTC. Full variable domain (rest looked up from reference TRBV7-2 and TRBJ2-7): GAGVSQSPSNKVTEKGKDVELRCDPISGHTALYWYRQSLGQGLEFLIYFQGNSAPDKSGLPSDRFSAERTGGSVSTLTIQRTQQEDSAVYLCASSLYGSGYEQYFGPGTRLTVT.

V and J are TRBV7-2 and TRBJ2-5; D is uncertain. CDR3 length equals 13 residues. V was trimmed by 5 bases and J by 1 base, leaving 8 bases between them. Per the germline V gene, CDR1 is SGHTA and CDR2 is FQGNSA. As DNA, the CDR3 is TGTGCCAGCAGCCGACGAGTCCAAGAGACCCAGTACTTC. Its translation: CASSRRVQETQYF.

The V and J genes are TRBV6-5 and TRBJ1-5; D is unclear. The V gene lost 2 bases and the J gene lost 5 bases, with 7 bases spanning the gap. Per the germline V gene, CDR1 is MNHEY and CDR2 is SVGAGI. The CDR3 is 13 amino acids. The CDR3 loop reads CASSYGLYQPQHF. The CDR3 DNA reads as TGTGCCAGCAGTTACGGTCTATATCAGCCCCAGCATTTT.